A selection of T cell receptor beta chains follows, all from one sample in a study of vaccination effects on CD4 cells after COVID-19. For these receptors, no antigen is known. Produced via immunoSEQ multiplex PCR; TCRdb's table is partial and in-frame only. This repertoire shows 70,000 to 75,000 clones, roughly 78% found once; its top ten account for 4%. Sequencing was performed on CD4+ T cells from PBMCs cultured with HCoV-OC43 spike peptides, taken before COVID-19 vaccination. These receptors were taken from a human donor who received a COVID-19 vaccine. Both conserved end residues are part of each CDR3. Each record gives: clone size, V gene, D gene, J gene, CDR3 DNA, CDR3 protein. A D gene is named only where the DNA matches it firmly. Size is stated for part of the rows, as once, few or many counts, or as a class when the clone is expanded.

few	TRBV4-1	-	TRBJ2-1	TGCGCCAGCAGCCAAGAGACCCTATACAATGAGCAGTTCTTC	CASSQETLYNEQFF
-	TRBV3-1/TRBV3-2	-	TRBJ1-3	TGTGCCAGCAGCCAAGCACAGGCCCCAGGAAACACCATATATTTT	CASSQAQAPGNTIYF
-	TRBV7-8	-	TRBJ1-6	TGTGCCAGCAGCTTATTAGGATCGGTATATTCACCCCTCCACTTT	CASSLLGSVYSPLHF
-	TRBV27	-	TRBJ2-2	TGTGCCAGCAGGGTCTCGAACACCGGGGAGCTGTTTTTT	CASRVSNTGELFF
-	TRBV18	TRBD1	TRBJ2-1	TGTGCCAGCTCACGAAAGACAGGGGAGAATGAGCAGTTCTTC	CASSRKTGENEQFF
-	TRBV30	-	TRBJ2-1	TGTGCCTGGAACGGGCAGCCCTCCAATGAGCAGTTCTTC	CAWNGQPSNEQFF
-	TRBV30	TRBD1	TRBJ1-5	TGTGCCTGGAGTGCCCCTCGGACAGGGTTTCAGCCCCAGCATTTT	CAWSAPRTGFQPQHF
-	TRBV11-1	TRBD1	TRBJ2-4	TGTGCCAGCAGCCCCCAGACAGGGGTAGGAAACATTCAGTACTTC	CASSPQTGVGNIQYF
-	TRBV6-5	TRBD1	TRBJ2-5	TGTGCCAGCCGATTAGGGACAGGGGAGGAGACCCAGTACTTC	CASRLGTGEETQYF
-	TRBV30	TRBD2	TRBJ2-4	TGTGCCGGCCTTGAGGGGGGACTAGGGTTGAGAAACATTCAGTACTTC	CAGLEGGLGLRNIQYF
few	TRBV4-1	-	TRBJ2-2	TGCGCCAGCAGCCGGGGGGGCGGGGATAACACCGGGGAGCTGTTTTTT	CASSRGGGDNTGELFF
-	TRBV7-8	TRBD1	TRBJ1-6	TGTGCCAGCAGCCTCACAGGGGGCGGTAATTCACCCCTCCACTTT	CASSLTGGGNSPLHF
-	TRBV5-5	TRBD1	TRBJ2-3	TGTGCCAGCAGCTTGGGCAGGGGGACAGATACGCAGTATTTT	CASSLGRGTDTQYF
-	TRBV5-1	TRBD2	TRBJ2-3	TGCGCCAGCCGATTCACTAGCGGGGGCACAGATACGCAGTATTTT	CASRFTSGGTDTQYF
-	TRBV5-4	-	TRBJ1-2	TGTGCCAGCAGCTTGGTCCCAGGGAGTCATGGCTACACCTTC	CASSLVPGSHGYTF
-	TRBV25-1	-	TRBJ1-1	TGTGCCAGCACCCTATCGGGGGGCGAAGGTGAAATGGAAGCTTTCTTT	CASTLSGGEGEMEAFF
-	TRBV30	TRBD1	TRBJ2-2	TGTGCCTGGGGCCCCGGGACAGGGGGTCCCGGGGAGCTGTTTTTT	CAWGPGTGGPGELFF
-	TRBV9	-	TRBJ1-1	TGTGCCAGCAGCGCCCAAAAGGGACAGAACACTGAAGCTTTCTTT	CASSAQKGQNTEAFF
-	TRBV2	-	TRBJ2-5	TGTGCCAGCCACCGCCAAGAGACCCAGTACTTC	CASHRQETQYF
-	TRBV30	-	TRBJ2-1	TGTGCCTGGAATTCGGCCGGGGGAAGCTCCTACAATGAGCAGTTCTTC	CAWNSAGGSSYNEQFF
-	TRBV7-8	TRBD1	TRBJ1-1	TGTGCCAGCAGCGCGGGACAGAGGAACACTGAAGCTTTCTTT	CASSAGQRNTEAFF
-	TRBV6-5	-	TRBJ1-1	TGTGCCAGCAGTTACTCGTCTGGCAGAATGAACACTGAAGCTTTCTTT	CASSYSSGRMNTEAFF
-	TRBV24-1	-	TRBJ2-5	TGTGCCACCAGTGATTTAGGGCCAGGACAAGAGACCCAGTACTTC	CATSDLGPGQETQYF
-	TRBV2	TRBD1	TRBJ2-2	TGTGCCAGGGGTGGACAGGAGAACACCGGGGAGCTGTTTTTT	CARGGQENTGELFF
few	TRBV30	-	TRBJ1-2	TGTGCCTGGAGCAAGGACAGCTCTATTGGCTACACCTTC	CAWSKDSSIGYTF
-	TRBV28	TRBD1	TRBJ1-4	TGTGCCAGCAGTTCCCCCGGGACAGGGGCAACTAATGAAAAACTGTTTTTT	CASSSPGTGATNEKLFF
-	TRBV28	TRBD2	TRBJ2-5	TGTGCCAGCAGTGTCACAAGGGAGGGCGAGACCCAGTACTTC	CASSVTREGETQYF